This T cell receptor (beta chain) was found in a study of blood T cell repertoires in COVID-19. Study-wide background: The samples span acute and convalescent COVID-19 from the United States, Italy and Spain. Sources were T cells, B-cell-depleted T cells, or PBMCs; the material itself was cDNA or gDNA.

The repertoire was sequenced with immunoSEQ multiplex PCR; TCRdb's copy has only in-frame clones and lacks some. Of a few hundred thousand clones listed, around 89% are singletons. The germline V gene has CDR1 SGHKS and CDR2 YYEKEE (reference sequence). V was clipped by 3 bases and J by 11 bases, with 11 bases between them. The CDR3 is 11 residues long. This TCR derives from a man younger than 45 with acute or convalescent COVID-19. The sample consisted of peripheral blood. The rearrangement joins TRBV5-5 to TRBJ2-5; D is perhaps TRBD1 (6 bases). The CDR3 region has the DNA TGTGCCAGCAGCTCCGGAGGACAGCAGTACTTC. This codes for CASSSGGQQYF. Supplemented by reference TRBV5-5 and TRBJ2-5, the full variable domain reads DAGVTQSPTHLIKTRGQQVTLRCSPISGHKSVSWYQQVLGQGPQFIFQYYEKEERGRGNFPDRFSARQFPNYSSELNVNALLLGDSALYLCASSSGGQQYFGPGTRLLVL.